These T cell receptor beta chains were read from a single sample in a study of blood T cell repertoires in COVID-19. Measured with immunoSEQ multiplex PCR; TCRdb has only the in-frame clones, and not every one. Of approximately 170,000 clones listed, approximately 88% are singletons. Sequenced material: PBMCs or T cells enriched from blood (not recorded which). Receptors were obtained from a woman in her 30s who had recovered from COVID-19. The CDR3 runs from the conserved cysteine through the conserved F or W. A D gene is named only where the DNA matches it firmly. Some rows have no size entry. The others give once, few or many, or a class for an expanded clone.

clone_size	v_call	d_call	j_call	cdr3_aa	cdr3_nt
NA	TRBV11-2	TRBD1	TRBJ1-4	CASSLVGTEEKLFF	TGTGCCAGCAGCTTAGTAGGGACAGAAGAAAAACTGTTTTTT
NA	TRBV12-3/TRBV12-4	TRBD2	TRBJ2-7	CASRIVAGEQYF	TGTGCCAGCAGAATAGTAGCGGGTGAGCAGTACTTC
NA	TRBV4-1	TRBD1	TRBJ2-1	CASSQPDRDLSHEQFF	TGCGCCAGCAGCCAACCCGACAGGGACCTTTCGCATGAGCAGTTCTTC
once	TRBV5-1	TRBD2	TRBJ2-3	CASSLLGSGGASDTQYF	TGCGCCAGCAGCTTGTTAGGTAGCGGGGGGGCGTCAGATACGCAGTATTTT
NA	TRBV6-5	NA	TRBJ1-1	CASRYVMNTEAFF	TGTGCCAGCAGGTACGTAATGAACACTGAAGCTTTCTTT
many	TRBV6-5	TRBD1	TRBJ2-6	CASQTGAGANVLTF	TGTGCCAGTCAAACAGGGGCTGGGGCCAACGTCCTGACTTTC
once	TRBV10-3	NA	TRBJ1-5	CASQGSEGGNQPQHF	TGTGCCTCACAGGGTTCCGAGGGCGGCAATCAGCCCCAGCATTTT
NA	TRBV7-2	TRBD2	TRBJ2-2	CASSWASGLITGELFF	TGTGCCAGCAGCTGGGCTAGCGGTCTTATCACCGGGGAGCTGTTTTTT
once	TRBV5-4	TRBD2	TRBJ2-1	CASSTSSGRIYNEQFF	TGTGCCAGCAGCACGTCTAGCGGGAGGATCTACAATGAGCAGTTCTTC
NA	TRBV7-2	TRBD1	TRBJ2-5	CASSIQHTGGQETQYF	TGTGCCAGCAGCATACAACACACAGGGGGCCAAGAGACCCAGTACTTC
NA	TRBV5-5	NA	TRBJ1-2	CASSLGPGMESYGYTF	TGTGCCAGCAGCTTGGGGCCGGGAATGGAAAGCTATGGCTACACCTTC
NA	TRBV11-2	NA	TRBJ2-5	CASSLDGGTQYF	TGTGCCAGCAGCTTAGACGGAGGGACCCAGTACTTC
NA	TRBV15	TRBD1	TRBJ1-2	CATSRLPGQVYGYTF	TGTGCCACCAGCAGACTGCCGGGACAGGTCTATGGCTACACCTTC
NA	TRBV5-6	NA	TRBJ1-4	CASSSLTGGTNEKLFF	TGTGCCAGCAGCTCCCTCACGGGGGGAACTAATGAAAAACTGTTTTTT
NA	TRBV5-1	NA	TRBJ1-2	CASSFGGANYGYTF	TGCGCCAGCAGCTTTGGTGGAGCTAACTATGGCTACACCTTC
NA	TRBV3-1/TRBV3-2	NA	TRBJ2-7	CASSLLGGRPVEQYF	TGTGCCAGCAGCCTCCTAGGAGGCAGGCCAGTTGAGCAGTACTTC